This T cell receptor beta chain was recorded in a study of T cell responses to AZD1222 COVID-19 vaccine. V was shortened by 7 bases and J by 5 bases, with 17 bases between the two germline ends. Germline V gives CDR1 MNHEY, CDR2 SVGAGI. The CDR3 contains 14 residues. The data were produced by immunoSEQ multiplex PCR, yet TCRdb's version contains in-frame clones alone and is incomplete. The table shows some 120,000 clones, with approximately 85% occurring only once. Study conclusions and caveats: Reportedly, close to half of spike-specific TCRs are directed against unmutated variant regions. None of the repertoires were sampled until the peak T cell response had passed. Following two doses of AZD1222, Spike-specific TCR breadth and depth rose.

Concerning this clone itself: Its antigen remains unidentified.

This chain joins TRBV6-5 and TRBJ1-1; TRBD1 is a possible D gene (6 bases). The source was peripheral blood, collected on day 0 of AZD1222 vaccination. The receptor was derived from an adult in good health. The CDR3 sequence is CASKINRVGTEAFF. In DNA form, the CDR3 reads TGTGCCAGCAAGATCAACAGGGTGGGAACTGAAGCTTTCTTT.